This T cell receptor (beta chain) was retrieved from a study of post-analysis software for immune sequencing data. On the study more broadly: Disease courses included relapsing-remitting, secondary progressive and progressive-relapsing multiple sclerosis.

Study-wide findings and caveats: Multiple sclerosis was associated with a significant reduction in normalized Chao1 diversity relative to controls.

Note on this clonotype: Antigen unknown.

TCR beta cDNA libraries included unique molecular identifiers. MiXCR, applied by TCRdb to the PCR reads, yields one record per CDR3 protein. Of 550,000 to 700,000 distinct CDR3 sequences listed, roughly 46% were seen once; the top ten hold over 1.5%. Sequences were obtained from blood. This TCR came from a girl aged 10 to 17 with multiple sclerosis.

Written as DNA, the CDR3 is TGTGCCAGCAGCCACCCGGAACAGGCGAGGGAGACCCAGTACTTC. It codes for CASSHPEQARETQYF. This rearrangement joins TRBV7-9 to TRBJ2-5; D is possibly TRBD1 (5 bases). The length of the CDR3 is 15 residues. CDR1 is SEHNR and CDR2 is FQNEAQ in the germline V gene (reference sequence). Trimming removed 5 bases at V and 5 bases at J, with 18 bases between.